These 31 T cell receptor beta chains share one sample of origin, sequenced in a study of CXCR3-negative and CXCR3-positive naive CD8 T cells. UMI labels and 5' RACE were used to prepare the TRB cDNA libraries. TCRdb re-called the 5' RACE reads and gives one entry per CDR3 protein, without DNA. Here the sample table reports 30,000 to 40,000 distinct CDR3 sequences. Sample: memory CD8+ T cells from blood. The receptors originated from a human donor in good health. Some clones in this sample may be carry-over from other donors' samples.

The V gene is TRBV7-6, the J gene TRBJ2-3. The CDR3 has 13 residues. Germline V CDR1 and CDR2: SGHVS, FNYEAQ. CDR3 protein: CASRPLRTDTQYF.

The rearrangement joins TRBV28 to TRBJ2-1; TCRdb's assignment of TRBD2 cannot be checked, as there is no DNA. Per germline, CDR1 MDHEN and CDR2 SYDVKM. CDR3 length: 15 residues. This chain's CDR3 is CASRAGSFSYNEQFF.

This chain connects TRBV5-1 to TRBJ2-7; TCRdb selects TRBD1, and the lack of DNA leaves this call unchecked. This CDR3 region has 15 residues. Looked up from germline, CDR1 is SGHRS and CDR2 is YFSETQ. Here the CDR3 reads CASSLEPWGGYEQYF.

The chain recombines TRBV29-1 with TRBJ2-5; TCRdb proposes TRBD1, but this gene call is untestable without DNA. The CDR3 length is 13 residues. Germline-derived CDR1 and CDR2 are SQVTM and ANQGSEA. CDR3 region: CSVQGGGQETQYF.

V is TRBV6-2 or TRBV6-3 and J is TRBJ2-3; TCRdb's D gene call, TRBD2, goes unchecked for lack of DNA. Germline CDR1 and CDR2: MNHEY and SVGEGT. The CDR3 contains 14 residues. The CDR3 loop reads CASSPGRDTDTQYF.

V is TRBV9 and J is TRBJ2-1; TCRdb lists TRBD1, though no DNA is available to test this call. There are 14 residues in the CDR3. CDR1 and CDR2 from the germline V gene are SGDLS and YYNGEE. CDR3 sequence: CASSSGVSYNEQFF.

The chain employs TRBV15 and TRBJ1-5; TCRdb gives TRBD1 as the D gene, but with no DNA this cannot be confirmed. Germline V gene lookup returns CDR1 LNHNV and CDR2 YYDKDF (reference sequence). The CDR3 extends over 15 amino acids. The CDR3 region is CATSPARTGLAPQHF. The full variable domain, in which reference TRBV15 and TRBJ1-5 provide the parts outside the CDR3, is DAMVIQNPRYQVTQFGKPVTLSCSQTLNHNVMYWYQQKSSQAPKLLFHYYDKDFNNEADTPDNFQSRRPNTSFCFLDIRSPGLGDTAMYLCATSPARTGLAPQHFGDGTRLSIL.

The gene calls are TRBV28 and TRBJ2-1; TCRdb picks TRBD1, but there is no DNA to check that call. Germline values: CDR1 MDHEN, CDR2 SYDVKM. This CDR3 contains 15 residues. Here the CDR3 reads CASSSTRTVYNEQFF.

The V gene is TRBV28, the J gene TRBJ2-3. CDR1 MDHEN and CDR2 SYDVKM come from the germline V gene. The CDR3 consists of 13 residues. CDR3 protein: CASSFSGFDTQYF. Full variable domain (rest looked up from reference TRBV28 and TRBJ2-3): DVKVTQSSRYLVKRTGEKVFLECVQDMDHENMFWYRQDPGLGLRLIYFSYDVKMKEKGDIPEGYSVSREKKERFSLILESASTNQTSMYLCASSFSGFDTQYFGPGTRLTVL.

The genes are TRBV6-2 or TRBV6-3 and TRBJ2-5; absent DNA, TCRdb's TRBD1 call cannot be checked. This CDR3 spans 15 amino acids. Germline V CDR1 and CDR2: MNHEY, SVGEGT. The CDR3 is CASSSSWDAKETQYF.

V usage is TRBV14 and J usage is TRBJ1-6. The CDR3 has 12 amino acids. The germline gives CDR1 SGHDN, CDR2 FVKESK. CDR3 sequence reads: CASSPHDSPLHF.

The CDR3 region is CASKFRDTYEQYF. This chain links TRBV6-6 with TRBJ2-7; the D call from TCRdb, TRBD1, cannot be confirmed without DNA. This CDR3 is built from 13 residues. Germline CDR1 reads MNHNY; CDR2 reads SVGAGI (reference sequence).

V gene TRBV6-5 combines with J gene TRBJ1-2. The CDR3 totals 14 residues. Germline V gene data show CDR1 as MNHEY and CDR2 as SVGAGI. The CDR3 protein is CASSYEVGSYGYTF.

The chain employs TRBV7-8 and TRBJ2-2; the TRBD2 assignment by TCRdb is unverifiable without DNA. Germline V lookup: CDR1 SGHVS, CDR2 FQNEAQ. CDR3 length: 15 residues. CDR3: CASSPTGGPAGELFF.

CDR3 amino acids: CASRCPMRASYNEQFF. V and J are TRBV12-2 and TRBJ2-1; TCRdb's D gene call, TRBD1, goes unchecked for lack of DNA. TRBV12-2 is designated a pseudogene. The CDR3 contains 16 residues.

The CDR3: CSASPGRGVDEQYF. J is TRBJ2-7 and V is TRBV20-1; TCRdb's D call of TRBD1 is untestable without DNA. Germline V gene lookup returns CDR1 DFQATT and CDR2 SNEGSKA (reference sequence). The CDR3 spans 14 residues.

CDR3: CASSLAVWQSEAFF. The V and J genes are TRBV7-2 and TRBJ1-1. Germline V gene data show CDR1 as SGHTA and CDR2 as FQGNSA. CDR3 length: 14 amino acids.

The rearrangement links TRBV5-6 to TRBJ2-7. Germline V gene lookup returns CDR1 SGHDT and CDR2 YYEEEE. The CDR3 extends over 12 amino acids. CDR3 region: CASSWEDYEQYF.

The chain combines TRBV29-1 with TRBJ1-5; TCRdb designates TRBD1, a call that cannot be tested without DNA. This CDR3 has 13 amino acids. Per the germline V gene, CDR1 is SQVTM and CDR2 is ANQGSEA. CDR3 loop: CSAEGPGNQPQHF.

This chain uses TRBV10-2 with TRBJ2-7; TCRdb's assignment of TRBD2 cannot be checked, as there is no DNA. This CDR3 region has 17 residues. Per the germline V gene, CDR1 is WSHSY and CDR2 is SAAADI. CDR3: CASSDVGTGLAGYEQYF.

V usage is TRBV12-3 or TRBV12-4 and J usage is TRBJ1-6; TCRdb selects TRBD1, and the lack of DNA leaves this call unchecked. CDR3 length: 11 amino acids. The CDR3: CASSFDRPLHF.

The V call is TRBV3-1, the J call TRBJ2-5; TCRdb designates TRBD2, a call that cannot be tested without DNA. This CDR3 has 16 residues. Germline V gives CDR1 LGHDT, CDR2 YNNKEL (reference sequence). CDR3 in amino acids: CASSQDLAGGLETQYF.

The chain recombines TRBV6-5 with TRBJ2-7; TCRdb designates TRBD2, a call that cannot be tested without DNA. The germline V gene encodes CDR1 MNHEY and CDR2 SVGAGI. The length of the CDR3 is 14 residues. The CDR3 sequence: CASMVTSLTYEQYF.

The rearrangement links TRBV4-1 to TRBJ2-3; the D call of TRBD1 rests on TCRdb alone, since no DNA is present to check it. CDR3 size: 14 residues. The germline CDR1 and CDR2 sequences are MGHRA and YSYEKL. CDR3 in amino acids: CASSQPPFTDTQYF.

The V call is TRBV28, the J call TRBJ2-7. Germline V lookup: CDR1 MDHEN, CDR2 SYDVKM. There are 11 residues in the CDR3. CDR3 region: CASSRLDEQYF.

The CDR3 spells CASSLSGSGGASNEQFF. The chain recombines TRBV27 with TRBJ2-1; TCRdb's D gene call, TRBD2, goes unchecked for lack of DNA. The germline CDR1 and CDR2 sequences are MNHEY and SMNVEV (reference sequence). The CDR3 extends over 17 amino acids.

The chain uses TRBV4-2 and TRBJ2-7; TCRdb indicates TRBD1, and absent DNA this call remains unverified. The CDR3 spans 15 residues. Per the germline V gene, CDR1 is LGHNA and CDR2 is YNFKEQ. CDR3 residues: CASSQGDRISYEQYF.

The gene calls are TRBV7-2 and TRBJ2-7; checking the TCRdb D call of TRBD1 is not possible without DNA. Germline loops: CDR1 SGHTA, CDR2 FQGNSA. The CDR3 sequence is 14 residues long. This chain's CDR3 is CASSFGAGNYEQYF.

This sequence joins TRBV29-1 and TRBJ2-7. This CDR3 has 13 residues. Germline CDR1 reads SQVTM; CDR2 reads ANQGSEA. The CDR3 sequence is CSVEGQKIRDQYF.

V gene TRBV4-2 combines with J gene TRBJ2-3; the D call from TCRdb, TRBD1, cannot be confirmed without DNA. Per germline, CDR1 LGHNA and CDR2 YNFKEQ. The CDR3 runs 15 residues. The CDR3 region is CASSQGTGETDTQYF.

The chain couples TRBV6-2 or TRBV6-3 to TRBJ1-6. There are 15 residues in the CDR3. Looked up from germline, CDR1 is MNHEY and CDR2 is SVGEGT. The CDR3 region is CASSPHGEGNSPLHF.